These 6 T cell receptor beta chains share one sample of origin, sequenced in a study of blood T cell repertoires in COVID-19. Sequencing used immunoSEQ multiplex PCR; TCRdb keeps in-frame clones, though not all of them. Of about 300,000 clones in the sample, around 85% were seen once. The specimen was PBMCs or T cells enriched from blood (not recorded which). These receptors were obtained from a woman between 45 and 65 years old who had recovered from COVID-19.

The chain is built from TRBV9 and TRBJ2-7; 7 nucleotides match TRBD2. J lost 4 bases, V lost 1 base, and 11 bases had no gene match. CDR1 and CDR2 from the germline V gene are SGDLS and YYNGEE. The CDR3 sequence is 16 residues long. CDR3 in amino acids: CASSVSGLPRTYEQYF. CDR3 sequence (DNA): TGTGCCAGCAGCGTATCGGGACTACCAAGGACATACGAGCAGTACTTC.

The chain couples TRBV2 to TRBJ1-4, with 9 bases that match TRBD1. CDR1 and CDR2 (germline): SNHLY, FYNNEI. Trimming took 7 bases from V and 8 from J; bases not matched to a gene: 8. CDR3 length equals 14 residues. CDR3: CASNLDRGSEKLFF. CDR3 sequence (DNA): TGTGCCAGCAACCTGGACAGGGGAAGCGAAAAACTGTTTTTT.

The chain combines TRBV2 with TRBJ2-5; 12 bases align to TRBD2. This CDR3 is built from 14 residues. Germline lookup yields CDR1 SNHLY and CDR2 FYNNEI. The junction had 4 bases not matched to a gene; V was cut back by 5 bases and J by 6 bases. In nucleotides, the CDR3 is TGTGCCAGCAGTCCTAGCGGGAGGGCGCAGACCCAGTACTTC. Protein: CASSPSGRAQTQYF.

For this clone: This CDR3 fails to terminate in the conserved phenylalanine or tryptophan, so it likely reflects a read error. The V gene is TRBV30, the J gene TRBJ2-7, with D possibly being TRBD2 (6 bases). The CDR3 has 13 amino acids. The V gene lost 5 bases and the J gene lost 7 bases, with 18 bases spanning the gap. Germline V gene lookup returns CDR1 GTSNPN and CDR2 SVGIG (reference sequence). CDR3 in DNA: TGTGCCTGGCGGGACTCCCCTCTGGAGGAGCAGTACCTC. Translated, it gives CAWRDSPLEEQYL.

The genes are TRBV28 and TRBJ2-7; maybe TRBD2 (6 bases). Germline-derived CDR1 and CDR2 are MDHEN and SYDVKM. Trimming took 2 bases from V and 5 from J, leaving 13 bases between them. The CDR3 is 14 amino acids. The CDR3 nucleotides are TGTGCCAGCAGTTTAGGAGGGGCCAGCGACGAGCAGTACTTC. Encoded protein: CASSLGGASDEQYF.

This clone was seen once. The V gene is TRBV7-9, the J gene TRBJ1-1; a possible D gene is TRBD1 (5 bases). The V end lost 6 bases, the J end lost 5 bases, and 13 bases lay between the germline ends. The germline V gene encodes CDR1 SEHNR and CDR2 FQNEAQ (reference sequence). CDR3 length: 13 residues. The CDR3 DNA follows: TGTGCCAGCAGTTTTCCACGGGGGACTGAAGCTTTCTTT. This encodes CASSFPRGTEAFF.